This TCR beta chain was sequenced for a study of blood T cell repertoires in COVID-19. Clones were read by immunoSEQ multiplex PCR, and TCRdb kept only the in-frame ones, dropping some. The profile shows about 240,000 clones, around four fifths of them singletons. This clone appeared once. Trimming took 4 bases from V and 3 from J; bases not matched to a gene: 5. Germline CDR1 is SNHLY and CDR2 is FYNNEI. This CDR3 comprises 14 residues. The chain uses TRBV2 and TRBJ2-5; 7 bases map to TRBD2. The origin of this receptor is an older woman with active or convalescent COVID-19. The sample comprised peripheral blood. CDR3 DNA: TGTGCCAGCAGTGTATCTCTAGCGGAAGAGACCCAGTACTTC. Protein: CASSVSLAEETQYF.